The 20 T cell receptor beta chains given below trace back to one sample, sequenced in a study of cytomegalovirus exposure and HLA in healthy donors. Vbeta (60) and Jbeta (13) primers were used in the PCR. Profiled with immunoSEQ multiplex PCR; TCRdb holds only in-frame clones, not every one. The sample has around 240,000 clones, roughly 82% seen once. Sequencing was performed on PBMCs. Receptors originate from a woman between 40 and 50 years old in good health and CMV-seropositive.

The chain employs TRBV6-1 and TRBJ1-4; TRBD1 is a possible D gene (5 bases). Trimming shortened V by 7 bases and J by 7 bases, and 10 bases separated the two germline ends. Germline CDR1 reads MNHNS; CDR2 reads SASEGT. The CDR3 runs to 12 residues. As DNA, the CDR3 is TGTGCCAGCAAGGCAGGGCTTGAAAAACTGTTTTTT. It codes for CASKAGLEKLFF.

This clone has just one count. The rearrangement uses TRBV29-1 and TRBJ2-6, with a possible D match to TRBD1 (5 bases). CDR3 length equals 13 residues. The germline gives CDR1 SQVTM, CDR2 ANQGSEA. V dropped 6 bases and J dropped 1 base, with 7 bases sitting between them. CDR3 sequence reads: CSVAGSGANVLTF. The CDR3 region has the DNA TGCAGCGTCGCAGGGTCTGGGGCCAACGTCCTGACTTTC.

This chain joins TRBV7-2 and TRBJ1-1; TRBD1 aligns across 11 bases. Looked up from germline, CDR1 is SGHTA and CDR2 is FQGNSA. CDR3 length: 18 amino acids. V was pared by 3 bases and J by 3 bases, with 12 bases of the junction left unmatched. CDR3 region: CASSFLGQGAGWDTEAFF. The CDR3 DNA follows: TGTGCCAGCAGCTTTCTCGGACAGGGGGCAGGGTGGGACACTGAAGCTTTCTTT.

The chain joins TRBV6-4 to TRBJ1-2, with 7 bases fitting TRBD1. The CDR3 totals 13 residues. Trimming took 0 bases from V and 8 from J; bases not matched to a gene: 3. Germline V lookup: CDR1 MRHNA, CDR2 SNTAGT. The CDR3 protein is CASSDSGGRGYTF. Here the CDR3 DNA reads TGTGCCAGCAGTGACTCAGGGGGCCGGGGCTACACCTTC.

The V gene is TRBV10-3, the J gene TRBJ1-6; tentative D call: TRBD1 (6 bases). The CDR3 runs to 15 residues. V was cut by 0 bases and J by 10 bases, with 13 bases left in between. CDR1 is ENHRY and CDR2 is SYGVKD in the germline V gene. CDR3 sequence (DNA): TGTGCCATCAGTGAGTCGCGGGGGGCCCGGTCACCCCTCCACTTT. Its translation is CAISESRGARSPLHF.

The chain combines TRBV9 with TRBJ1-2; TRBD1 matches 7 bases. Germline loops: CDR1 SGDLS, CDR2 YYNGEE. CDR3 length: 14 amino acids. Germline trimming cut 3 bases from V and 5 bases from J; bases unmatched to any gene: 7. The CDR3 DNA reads TGTGCCAGCAGCGACCAGGGGGGTCGATATGGCTACACCTTC. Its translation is CASSDQGGRYGYTF.

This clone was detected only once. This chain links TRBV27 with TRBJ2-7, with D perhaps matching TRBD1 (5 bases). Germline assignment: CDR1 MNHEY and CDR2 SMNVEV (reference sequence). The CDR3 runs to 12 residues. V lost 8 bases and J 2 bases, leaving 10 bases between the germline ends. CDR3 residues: CASGRGTYEQYF. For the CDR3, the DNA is TGTGCCAGCGGTAGGGGAACCTACGAGCAGTACTTC.

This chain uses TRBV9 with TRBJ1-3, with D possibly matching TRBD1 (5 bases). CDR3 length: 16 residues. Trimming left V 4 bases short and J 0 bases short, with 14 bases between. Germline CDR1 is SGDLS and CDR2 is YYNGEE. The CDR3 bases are TGTGCCAGCAGCTCCCGACTGACAGTCTCTGGAAACACCATATATTTT. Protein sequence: CASSSRLTVSGNTIYF.

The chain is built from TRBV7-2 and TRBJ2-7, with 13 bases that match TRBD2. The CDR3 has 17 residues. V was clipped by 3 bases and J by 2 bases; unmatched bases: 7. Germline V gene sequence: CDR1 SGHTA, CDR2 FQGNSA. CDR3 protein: CASSFKGLAGPPYEQYF. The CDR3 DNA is TGTGCCAGCAGCTTTAAGGGACTAGCGGGACCCCCCTACGAGCAGTACTTC.

CDR3 in amino acids: CAWDRGDYGYTF. CDR3 bases: TGTGCCTGGGACAGAGGTGATTATGGCTACACCTTC. The J gene is TRBJ1-2, the V gene TRBV30, with D tentatively TRBD1 (5 bases). Germline V gene sequence: CDR1 GTSNPN, CDR2 SVGIG (reference sequence). With 5 bases removed from V and 5 bases from J, the gap between germline ends came to 12 bases. The CDR3 totals 12 residues.

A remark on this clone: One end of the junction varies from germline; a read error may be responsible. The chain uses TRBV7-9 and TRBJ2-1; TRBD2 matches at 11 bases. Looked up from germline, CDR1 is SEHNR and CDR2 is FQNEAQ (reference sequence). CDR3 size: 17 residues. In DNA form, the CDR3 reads TGTTCCAGCAGTTCCCCGATTAGCGGGGGGGCCGCCAATGAGCAGTTCTTC. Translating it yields CSSSSPISGGAANEQFF.

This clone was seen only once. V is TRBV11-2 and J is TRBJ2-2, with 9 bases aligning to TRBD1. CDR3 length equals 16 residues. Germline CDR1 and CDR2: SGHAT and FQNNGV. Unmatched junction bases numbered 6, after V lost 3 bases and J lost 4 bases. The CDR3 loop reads CASSLRQGVGTGELFF. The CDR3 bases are TGTGCCAGCAGCTTGAGACAGGGGGTAGGCACCGGGGAGCTGTTTTTT.

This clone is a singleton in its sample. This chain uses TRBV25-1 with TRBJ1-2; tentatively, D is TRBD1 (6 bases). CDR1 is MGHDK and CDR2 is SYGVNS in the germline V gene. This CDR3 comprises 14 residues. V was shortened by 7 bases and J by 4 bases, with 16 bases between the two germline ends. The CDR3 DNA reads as TGTGCCAGCATGTCGGCAGGGGTGGGCTATGGCTACACCTTC. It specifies CASMSAGVGYGYTF.

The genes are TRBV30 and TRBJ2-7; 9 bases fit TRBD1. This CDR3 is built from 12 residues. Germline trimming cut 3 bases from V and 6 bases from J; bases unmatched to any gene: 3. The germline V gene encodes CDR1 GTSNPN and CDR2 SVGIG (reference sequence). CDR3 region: CAWSKTGGEQYF. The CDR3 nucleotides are TGTGCCTGGAGCAAGACAGGGGGCGAGCAGTACTTC.

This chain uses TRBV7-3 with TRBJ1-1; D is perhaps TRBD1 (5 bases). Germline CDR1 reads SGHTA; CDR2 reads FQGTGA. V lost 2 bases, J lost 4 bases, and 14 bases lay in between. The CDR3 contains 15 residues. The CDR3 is CASSLGAAGSTEAFF. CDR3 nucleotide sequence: TGTGCCAGCAGCTTAGGGGCAGCCGGTTCCACTGAAGCTTTCTTT.

In nucleotides, the CDR3 is TGTGCCATCAGCTCAGGGTCTCCCCGCTACGAGCAGTACTTC. This encodes CAISSGSPRYEQYF. This rearrangement joins TRBV10-3 to TRBJ2-7; possibly TRBD1 for D (5 bases). The CDR3 sequence is 14 residues long. Per germline, CDR1 ENHRY and CDR2 SYGVKD. The V end lost 6 bases, the J end lost 3 bases, and 15 bases lay between the germline ends.

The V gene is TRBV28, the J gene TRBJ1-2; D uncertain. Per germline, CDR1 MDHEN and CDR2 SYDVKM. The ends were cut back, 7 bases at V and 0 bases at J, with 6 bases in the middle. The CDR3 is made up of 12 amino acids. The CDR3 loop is CASTSANYGYTF. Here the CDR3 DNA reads TGTGCCAGCACTTCGGCTAACTATGGCTACACCTTC.

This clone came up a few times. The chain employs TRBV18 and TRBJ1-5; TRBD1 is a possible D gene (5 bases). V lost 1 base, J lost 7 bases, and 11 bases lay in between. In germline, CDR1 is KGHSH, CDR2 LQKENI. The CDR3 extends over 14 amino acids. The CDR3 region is CASSPQGKGQPQHF. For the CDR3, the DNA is TGTGCCAGCTCACCACAGGGGAAGGGCCAGCCCCAGCATTTT.

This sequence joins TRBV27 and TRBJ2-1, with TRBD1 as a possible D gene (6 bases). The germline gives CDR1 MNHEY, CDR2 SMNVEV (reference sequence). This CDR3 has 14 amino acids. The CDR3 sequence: CLVGRQGTHNEQFF. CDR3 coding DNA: TGTCTCGTGGGGCGGCAGGGGACCCACAATGAGCAGTTCTTC.

In DNA, the CDR3 is TGCGCCAGCAGCTTGGGGGGACAGGGGACCTACGAGCAGTACTTC. Amino acid sequence: CASSLGGQGTYEQYF. This chain joins TRBV5-1 and TRBJ2-7; the match to TRBD1 covers 10 bases. V lost 0 bases and J lost 2; bases outside the gene matches: 2. The V gene's germline CDR1 is SGHRS and CDR2 YFSETQ. The CDR3 has 15 amino acids.